There are many counts of the clone carrying this TCR beta chain. Its antigen is as yet unknown. The data stem from a study of regulatory T cells in long-lasting Graves disease. For TCR beta, libraries came from iRepertoire HTBI primers and Arm-PCR of CDR3 regions. TCRdb fed the multiplex PCR reads into MiXCR, producing one record per CDR3 protein. The profile shows a few hundred thousand distinct CDR3 sequences, 20% to 25% of them singletons. Specified time point: newly diagnosed GD, antithyroid drugs for less than 3 months. RNA extracted from PBMCs served as the sequencing template. Broader study findings: Preferential use of TRBV28, TRBJ1-2 and TRBJ2-5 was seen in persistent disease.

CDR1 and CDR2 (germline): MDHEN, SYDVKM. The germline V and J ends were trimmed by 7 bases and 10 bases, with 20 bases remaining between them. The CDR3 covers 14 residues. This receptor was identified in a female donor with Graves disease. The sample here was peripheral blood mononuclear cells (PBMCs), taken at new diagnosis, from a patient treated with antithyroid drugs. This chain uses TRBV28 with TRBJ2-1; TRBD2 might be the D (5 bases). CDR3 loop: CASTFSPTGGEQFF. CDR3 coding DNA: TGTGCCAGCACCTTTTCTCCCACTGGCGGGGAGCAGTTCTTC.